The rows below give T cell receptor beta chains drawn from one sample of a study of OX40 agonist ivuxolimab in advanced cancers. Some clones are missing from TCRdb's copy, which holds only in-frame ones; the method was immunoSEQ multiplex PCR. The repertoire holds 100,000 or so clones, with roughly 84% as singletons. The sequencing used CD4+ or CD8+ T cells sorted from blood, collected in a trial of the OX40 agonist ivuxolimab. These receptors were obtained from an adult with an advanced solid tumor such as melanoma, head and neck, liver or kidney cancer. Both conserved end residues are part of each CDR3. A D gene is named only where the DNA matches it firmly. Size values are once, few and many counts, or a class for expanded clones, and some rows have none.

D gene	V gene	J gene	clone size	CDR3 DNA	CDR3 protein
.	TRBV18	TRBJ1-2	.	TGTGCCAGCTCACCGGAGGCAGCGAGCGATGGCTACACCTTC	CASSPEAASDGYTF
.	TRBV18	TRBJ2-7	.	TGTGCCAGCTCACCACCGTGGACAAGCTACGAGCAGTACTTC	CASSPPWTSYEQYF
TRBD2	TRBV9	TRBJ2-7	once	TGTGCCAGCAGCGTAGAGGCTAGCGGGACGTACGAGCAGTACTTC	CASSVEASGTYEQYF
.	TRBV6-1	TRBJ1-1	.	TGTGCCAGCAGTGAACTGGGACAGAACACTGAAGCTTTCTTT	CASSELGQNTEAFF
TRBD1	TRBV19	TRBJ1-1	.	TGTGCCAGTAGTACACAGGGGGCGCGGGTAGAAGCTTTCTTT	CASSTQGARVEAFF
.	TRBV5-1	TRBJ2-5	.	TGCGCCAGCAGCCACGGGGACCGGGAAGGTGAGACCCAGTACTTC	CASSHGDREGETQYF
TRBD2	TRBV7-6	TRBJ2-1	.	TGTGCCAGCAGCCTCGGGACTAGCGGTTACAATGAGCAGTTCTTC	CASSLGTSGYNEQFF
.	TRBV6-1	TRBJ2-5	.	TGTGCCAGCAGTGAACTCCCCCAGGGCCAAGAGACCCAGTACTTC	CASSELPQGQETQYF
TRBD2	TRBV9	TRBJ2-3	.	TGTGCCAGCAGCGTAGGACTAGCGGGAGGGAACACAGATACGCAGTATTTT	CASSVGLAGGNTDTQYF
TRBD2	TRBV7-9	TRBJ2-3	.	TGTGCCAGCAGCATACTAGCGGGAGAGCAGTATTTT	CASSILAGEQYF
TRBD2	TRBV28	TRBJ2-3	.	TGTGCCAGCAGTGGCCCCGAGAGCGGGAGCCATCAAAATACGCAGTATTTT	CASSGPESGSHQNTQYF
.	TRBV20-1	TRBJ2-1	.	TGCAGTGCTAGTAACAGTAATGAGCAGTTCTTC	CSASNSNEQFF
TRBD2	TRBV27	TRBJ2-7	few	TGTGCCAGCAGTCCCCAGCACTCTAGCGGGAGTTTCTACGAGCAGTACTTC	CASSPQHSSGSFYEQYF
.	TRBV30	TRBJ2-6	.	TGTGCCTGGAGTCCTTTGGAGGGTTACCAACTCTGGGGCGGCAACGTCCTGACTTTC	CAWSPLEGYQLWGGNVLTF
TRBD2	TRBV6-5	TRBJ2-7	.	TGTGCCAGCAGCCAACCTATAGCGGGAGGGTACGAGCAGTACTTC	CASSQPIAGGYEQYF
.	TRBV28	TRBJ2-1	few	TGTGCCAGCAGTTTATCGTCATTTACTGAGACCTACAATGAGCAGTTCTTC	CASSLSSFTETYNEQFF
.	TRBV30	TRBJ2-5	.	TGTGCCTGGAGCATACACAGGGAGACCCAGTACTTC	CAWSIHRETQYF
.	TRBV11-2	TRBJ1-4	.	TGTGCCAGCAGCTTGGGACCCTGGGACGAAAAACTGTTTTTT	CASSLGPWDEKLFF
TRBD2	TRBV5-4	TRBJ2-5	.	TGTGCCAGCAGCTTAGGCCTAGCGGGGGGGGAGACCCAGTACTTC	CASSLGLAGGETQYF
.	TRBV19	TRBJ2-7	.	TGTGCCAGTAGTATAAAGGGCCGGAGCGAGCAGTACTTC	CASSIKGRSEQYF
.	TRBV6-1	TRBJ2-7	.	TGTGCCAGCAGTATGACAGTGTACCGGGACGAGCAGTACTTC	CASSMTVYRDEQYF
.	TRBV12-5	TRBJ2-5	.	TGTGCTAGTGGTTTGACACAGAAAGAGACCCAGTACTTC	CASGLTQKETQYF
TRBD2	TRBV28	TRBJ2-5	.	TGTGCCAGCAGGGGAGGGACGGCCGGTCAGCAAGAGACCCAGTACTTC	CASRGGTAGQQETQYF
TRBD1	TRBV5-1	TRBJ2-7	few	TGCGCCAGCAGTTATCAGGGGGCAGGGGAGCAGTACTTC	CASSYQGAGEQYF
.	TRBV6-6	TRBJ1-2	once	TGTGCCAGCAGTTACGGTGGAACGGGGAGGAGCTACACCTTC	CASSYGGTGRSYTF
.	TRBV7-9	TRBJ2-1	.	TGTGCCAGCAGATTGCTGCGGGACTCGGGGTACAATGAGCAGTTCTTC	CASRLLRDSGYNEQFF
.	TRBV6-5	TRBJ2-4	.	TGTGCCAGCAAAGAGGGTGGAAAAAACATTCAGTACTTC	CASKEGGKNIQYF
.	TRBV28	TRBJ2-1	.	TGTGCCAGCAGTCCCGCAAATGAGCAGTTCTTC	CASSPANEQFF
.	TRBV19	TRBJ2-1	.	TGTGCCGCCGGGGAGAGCGCGTACAATGAGCAGTTCTTC	CAAGESAYNEQFF
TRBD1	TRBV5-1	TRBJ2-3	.	TGCGCCAGCAGCTGGACAGGGGGGTTTGACACAGATACGCAGTATTTT	CASSWTGGFDTDTQYF
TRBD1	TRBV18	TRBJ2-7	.	TGTGCCAGCTCATCACGGGACAGGGCTTACTACGAGCAGTACTTC	CASSSRDRAYYEQYF
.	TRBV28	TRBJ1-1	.	TGTGCCAGCGGGCAGGGGTACAACACTGAAGCTTTCTTT	CASGQGYNTEAFF
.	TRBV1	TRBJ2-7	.	TGCACCAGCAGCCAAGATAAGGAAAGCTCCTACGAGCAGTACTTC	CTSSQDKESSYEQYF
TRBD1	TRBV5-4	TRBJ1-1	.	TGTGCCAGCAGCTTGGATTTCACAGGGGAAGCTGAAGCTTTCTTT	CASSLDFTGEAEAFF
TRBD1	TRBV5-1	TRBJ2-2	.	TGCGCCAGCAGCTTGCCAGGGGGCCCGGGGGAGCTGTTTTTT	CASSLPGGPGELFF
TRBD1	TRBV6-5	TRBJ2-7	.	TGTGCCAGCAGACGGGACAGCTCCTACGAGCAGTACTTC	CASRRDSSYEQYF
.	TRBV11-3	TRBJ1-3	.	TGTGCCAGCAGCTCGGGCCTGGTCGCGGGAAACACCATATATTTT	CASSSGLVAGNTIYF
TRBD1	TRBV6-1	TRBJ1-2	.	TGTGCCAGCCTTGGACAGGTGCTTGCCCTTTATGGCTACACCTTC	CASLGQVLALYGYTF
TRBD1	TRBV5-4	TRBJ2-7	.	TGTGCCAGCAGCTACGGACCGGGACAGGACAACGAGCAGTACTTC	CASSYGPGQDNEQYF